Sequencing of this TCR beta chain was carried out in a study of blood T cell repertoires in COVID-19. The overall study: Samples representing acute and convalescent COVID-19 were sourced from the United States, Italy and Spain.

Original data processing: Amplification of reference gene primers was used by the study to estimate nucleated cell counts. The table came from immunoSEQ multiplex PCR; TCRdb's copy has only in-frame clones and leaves some out. V, J and clone size are taken as reported in that table, and D and trimming were inferred from the DNA itself. Among 42,000 or so clones, roughly 88% were seen once, and the ten largest hold about 2.4%. The CDR3 contains 16 residues. Germline V CDR1 and CDR2: SGHTA, FQGNSA. The V and J ends lost 0 bases and 7 bases, in that order; junction bases with no gene match: 8. This TCR derives from a human donor in a cohort sampled during active COVID-19. Sequenced sample: peripheral blood. The V call is TRBV7-2, the J call TRBJ1-2; the match to TRBD1 covers 10 bases. Written as DNA, the CDR3 is TGTGCCAGCAGCTTAGCGGGGACAGGGGTGTCGAGTGGCTACACCTTC. Its translation: CASSLAGTGVSSGYTF.